Shown below are 18 T cell receptor beta chains from a single sample sequenced in a study of CD8+CD57+ T cells in acquired aplastic anemia. Sequencing was done on patients that had shown CD8+CD57+ cell expansion by flow cytometry. Genomic DNA, the template, was used for profiling of the TCR beta VDJ and CDR3. TCRdb reprocessed the reads with MiXCR, giving one entry per CDR3 protein. The data hold 310,000 or so distinct CDR3 sequences, with 56% observed a single time. Sequenced: sorted CD4+, CD8+, or CD8+CD57+ T cells (not recorded which) from PBMCs. All receptors derive from a human donor with aplastic anemia.

This clonotype was picked up a small number of times. The V call is TRBV7-2, the J call TRBJ2-3; TRBD1 aligns across 10 bases. Germline V gene data show CDR1 as SGHTA and CDR2 as FQGNSA. The V segment lost 1 base and the J segment 4 bases; nucleotides outside the gene matches: 2. The CDR3 contains 15 residues. The CDR3: CASSLGTGGSDTQYF. The CDR3 DNA is TGTGCCAGCAGCTTAGGGACAGGGGGGTCAGATACGCAGTATTTT.

Comments on this clonotype: It is unclear where the CDR3 begins or ends on the DNA, so no DNA is shown, and the CDR3 is as TCRdb lists it. The chain uses TRBV2 and TRBJ2-5. The germline V gene has CDR1 SNHLY and CDR2 FYNNEI. The CDR3 is made up of 18 amino acids, end residues included. This CDR3 reads CASRENRASTFGSGTQYF.

The chain has TRBV20-1 and TRBJ2-2; D assignment may be TRBD1 or TRBD2 (6 bases each). This CDR3 has 15 residues. Looked up from germline, CDR1 is DFQATT and CDR2 is SNEGSKA (reference sequence). V lost 6 bases and J lost 5, with 19 bases in between. The chain's CDR3 is CSAARGRQITGELFF. Written as DNA, the CDR3 is TGCAGTGCCGCCCGGGGGCGGCAAATAACCGGGGAGCTGTTTTTT.

This sequence joins TRBV7-9 and TRBJ2-7, with 11 bases that match TRBD1. The germline gives CDR1 SEHNR, CDR2 FQNEAQ (reference sequence). Germline trimming cut 3 bases from V and 0 bases from J; bases unmatched to any gene: 4. This CDR3 spans 16 amino acids. This chain's CDR3 is CASSLPGQGGSYEQYF. The CDR3 nucleotides read TGTGCCAGCAGCTTGCCGGGACAGGGGGGCTCCTACGAGCAGTACTTC.

This clonotype appeared once. The gene calls are TRBV6-5 and TRBJ1-6, with no clear D. This CDR3 region has 15 residues. Per the germline V gene, CDR1 is MNHEY and CDR2 is SVGAGI. The V end was cut by 5 bases, the J end by 6 bases, with 14 bases between. The CDR3 nucleotides read TGTGCCAGCAGTGAAGACGCAGGTAGTAATTCACCCCTCCACTTT. Its translation is CASSEDAGSNSPLHF.

This clonotype occurred many times. The genes are TRBV7-9 and TRBJ1-1; tentatively, D is TRBD1 (5 bases). CDR1 and CDR2 (germline): SEHNR, FQNEAQ (reference sequence). There are 13 residues in the CDR3. V lost 9 bases, J lost 1 base, and 12 bases lay in between. The CDR3 DNA reads as TGTGCCAGTCGCCTCGGGGGGAACACTGAAGCTTTCTTT. Translating gives CASRLGGNTEAFF.

A word on this clonotype: A read error may account for a junction end that differs from germline. The V gene is TRBV10-2, the J gene TRBJ2-7, with TRBD1 matching 9 bases. CDR1 and CDR2 (germline): WSHSY, SAAADI. The CDR3 has 18 residues. CDR3 in DNA: TGTGCCAGCAGCCAACCCGGGACAGGGTGGGATATGAGATACGAGCAGTACTTC. This translates into CASSQPGTGWDMRYEQYF.

This chain uses TRBV19 with TRBJ1-2, with a tentative D call TRBD1 (6 bases). The CDR3 sequence is 13 residues long. Germline values: CDR1 LNHDA, CDR2 SQIVND (reference sequence). V gave up 8 bases and J gave up 2 bases, with 12 bases separating them. The CDR3 nucleotides read TGTGCCAGTTGCCGGGACATAAACTATGGCTACACCTTC. This sequence encodes CASCRDINYGYTF.

The table lists this clonotype with a few counts. This chain joins TRBV2 and TRBJ2-1; TRBD1 agrees at 8 bases. The germline V gene has CDR1 SNHLY and CDR2 FYNNEI. There are 14 residues in the CDR3. The V segment lost 3 bases and the J segment 7 bases; nucleotides outside the gene matches: 5. The CDR3 protein is CASSEDRAGNEQFF. The CDR3 DNA reads TGTGCCAGCAGTGAGGACAGGGCAGGTAATGAGCAGTTCTTC. Using reference TRBV2 and TRBJ2-1 for the parts outside the CDR3, the full variable domain is EPEVTQTPSHQVTQMGQEVILRCVPISNHLYFYWYRQILGQKVEFLVSFYNNEISEKSEIFDDQFSVERPDGSNFTLKIRSTKLEDSAMYFCASSEDRAGNEQFFGPGTRLTVL.

J is TRBJ2-7 and V is TRBV2; no clear D. Trimming shortened V by 6 bases and J by 5 bases, and 14 bases separated the two germline ends. The germline gives CDR1 SNHLY, CDR2 FYNNEI. This CDR3 contains 13 residues. The CDR3 DNA reads as TGTGCCAGCAGGGCGACTCGTGCCCACGAGCAGTACTTC. This gives the protein CASRATRAHEQYF.

This clonotype was counted at least ten times. The gene calls are TRBV6-1 and TRBJ2-1; 9 nucleotides match TRBD1. After removal of 6 bases from V and 7 bases from J, the junction contained 13 bases not matched to a gene. The CDR3 contains 16 residues. Germline values: CDR1 MNHNS, CDR2 SASEGT. The DNA for the CDR3 is TGTGCCAGCAGCCGCACGGGACAGGGAGGTAGTAATGAGCAGTTCTTC. Its protein is CASSRTGQGGSNEQFF.

CDR3 sequence reads: CASSPLFRNTEAFF. Here the CDR3 DNA reads TGTGCCAGCTCACCCCTGTTCAGGAACACTGAAGCTTTCTTT. The genes are TRBV18 and TRBJ1-1; D gene ambiguous. V was cut by 3 bases and J by 1 base, with 9 bases left in between. The CDR3 runs to 14 residues. Looked up from germline, CDR1 is KGHSH and CDR2 is LQKENI.

The genes are TRBV29-1 and TRBJ1-2; D unclear. Trimming took off 6 bases at V and 7 bases at J, with 12 bases between the two ends. The CDR3 extends over 11 amino acids. Germline CDR1 is SQVTM and CDR2 is ANQGSEA. CDR3 amino acids: CSVDGSGGYTF. Written as DNA, the CDR3 is TGCAGCGTGGACGGTTCGGGTGGCTACACCTTC.

The rearrangement uses TRBV29-1 and TRBJ1-2, with D perhaps TRBD1 (5 bases). Trimming shortened V by 7 bases and J by 3 bases, and 18 bases separated the two germline ends. The CDR3 totals 14 residues. From germline, CDR1 is SQVTM and CDR2 ANQGSEA. The CDR3 region has the DNA TGCAGCGCCGAAAGTTTAACGGGGGACTATGGCTACACCTTC. Residues: CSAESLTGDYGYTF.

To note about this clonotype: A read error may explain this, as a much larger clone is one base away. V and J are TRBV12-3 or TRBV12-4 and TRBJ1-5; the D is unclear. CDR3 length equals 12 residues. V was clipped by 5 bases and J by 7 bases, with 9 bases between them. The CDR3 here is CASSRCVQPQHF. In DNA form, the CDR3 reads TGTGCCAGCAGTCGGTGTGTACAGCCCCAGCATTTT.

This clonotype was seen ten or more times. This sequence joins TRBV15 and TRBJ2-7, with 10 nucleotides matching TRBD1. CDR1 is LNHNV, CDR2 YYDKDF, per germline (reference sequence). J gave up 5 bases and V 6 bases, and 7 bases lay outside the gene matches. The CDR3 length is 14 residues. The CDR3 is CATRMDRGIHEQYF. In DNA form, the CDR3 reads TGTGCCACCAGAATGGACAGGGGGATTCACGAGCAGTACTTC.

A few counts support this clonotype. V usage is TRBV20-1 and J usage is TRBJ2-7, with 13 bases fitting TRBD2. This CDR3 contains 17 residues. V shed 2 bases and J 5 bases; nucleotides not matched to a gene: 12. Germline lookup yields CDR1 DFQATT and CDR2 SNEGSKA (reference sequence). This chain's CDR3 is CSARPGTSGDPWHEQYF. CDR3 DNA sequence: TGCAGTGCTAGACCGGGGACTAGCGGGGACCCGTGGCACGAGCAGTACTTC.

As to this clonotype: A much larger clone lies one base from this, so it may be a read error. The CDR3 does not end in the conserved phenylalanine or tryptophan, so this is likely a read error. The chain couples TRBV6-5 to TRBJ1-5; D call uncertain. The germline V and J ends were trimmed by 2 bases and 2 bases, with 4 bases remaining between them. This CDR3 is built from 13 residues. The germline V gene has CDR1 MNHEY and CDR2 SVGAGI. The CDR3, as DNA: TGTGCCAGCAGTTACGACGGCAATCAGCCCCAGCATCTT. Encoded protein: CASSYDGNQPQHL.